Presented here are 13 T cell receptor beta chains from one specimen sequenced in a study of T cell responses to AZD1222 COVID-19 vaccine. This table comes from immunoSEQ multiplex PCR, and its TCRdb copy is limited to in-frame clones, with some not included. The table lists about 140,000 clones, 85% to 90% of them singletons. The input for sequencing was peripheral blood, taken 28 days after the second AZD1222 dose. The receptors stem from an adult who received the AZD1222 COVID-19 vaccine.

This clone was seen once. The chain recombines TRBV28 with TRBJ1-5, with 7 bases lining up with TRBD1. This CDR3 spans 14 amino acids. CDR1 is MDHEN and CDR2 is SYDVKM in the germline V gene. V was clipped by 7 bases and J by 6 bases; unmatched bases: 9. The CDR3 DNA is TGTGCCAGCACCTGGGGGACAGTCGGTCAGCCCCAGCATTTT. This gives the protein CASTWGTVGQPQHF.

The chain recombines TRBV5-5 with TRBJ1-5; no reliable D call. Between the trimmed V and J ends, which lost 4 bases and 0 bases, there was a span of 11 bases. The CDR3 is made up of 15 amino acids. Germline assignment: CDR1 SGHKS and CDR2 YYEKEE (reference sequence). The CDR3 reads CASSPVTNSNQPQHF. CDR3 nucleotide sequence: TGTGCCAGCAGCCCCGTGACAAATAGCAATCAGCCCCAGCATTTT. Based on the CDR3 plus reference TRBV5-5 and TRBJ1-5, the full variable domain is DAGVTQSPTHLIKTRGQQVTLRCSPISGHKSVSWYQQVLGQGPQFIFQYYEKEERGRGNFPDRFSARQFPNYSSELNVNALLLGDSALYLCASSPVTNSNQPQHFGDGTRLSIL.

This chain connects TRBV28 to TRBJ2-1, with D unclear. The V gene's germline CDR1 is MDHEN and CDR2 SYDVKM. The CDR3 has 13 amino acids. V was shortened by 4 bases and J by 7 bases, with 11 bases between the two germline ends. CDR3: CASSYPSGNEQFF. Written as DNA, the CDR3 is TGTGCCAGCAGTTACCCGTCCGGTAATGAGCAGTTCTTC.

This clone is a singleton in its sample. The chain recombines TRBV4-2 with TRBJ1-6; 7 nucleotides agree with TRBD1. The CDR3 sequence is 20 residues long. The V and J ends lost 0 bases and 6 bases, in that order; junction bases with no gene match: 17. Germline V gene lookup returns CDR1 LGHNA and CDR2 YNFKEQ. This CDR3 is CASSQDPGGRGRPTNSPLHF. CDR3 DNA: TGTGCCAGCAGCCAAGATCCGGGGGGCAGGGGGAGGCCGACTAATTCACCCCTCCACTTT.

This chain joins TRBV27 and TRBJ1-6, with D perhaps matching TRBD1 (5 bases). Germline lookup yields CDR1 MNHEY and CDR2 SMNVEV (reference sequence). This CDR3 spans 15 amino acids. Deletions cut 2 bases from V and 10 bases from J, with 15 bases between. CDR3 nucleotides: TGTGCCAGCAGTTTAATCCTGGGGCTGGGATCACCCCTCCACTTT. Residues: CASSLILGLGSPLHF.

This chain joins TRBV9 and TRBJ2-3; 8 bases line up with TRBD2. Germline CDR1 SGDLS, CDR2 YYNGEE. The CDR3 runs to 17 residues. With V trimmed by 4 bases and J by 3 bases, 13 bases remained unmatched. The DNA for the CDR3 is TGTGCCAGCAGCCCCCTCGAAGCGGGGGTGGGGACAGATACGCAGTATTTT. Its translation: CASSPLEAGVGTDTQYF. Full variable domain (missing parts from reference TRBV9 and TRBJ2-3): DSGVTQTPKHLITATGQRVTLRCSPRSGDLSVYWYQQSLDQGLQFLIQYYNGEERAKGNILERFSAQQFPDLHSELNLSSLELGDSALYFCASSPLEAGVGTDTQYFGPGTRLTVL.

The rearrangement joins TRBV14 to TRBJ2-6, with no clear D. CDR1 and CDR2 (germline): SGHDN, FVKESK. V lost 2 bases and J 1 base, leaving 6 bases between the germline ends. The CDR3 totals 15 residues. The CDR3 protein is CASSQKGSGANVLTF. CDR3 sequence (DNA): TGTGCCAGCAGCCAAAAGGGATCTGGGGCCAACGTCCTGACTTTC. The whole variable domain, filled in from reference TRBV14 and TRBJ2-6, reads EAGVTQFPSHSVIEKGQTVTLRCDPISGHDNLYWYRRVMGKEIKFLLHFVKESKQDESGMPNNRFLAERTGGTYSTLKVQPAELEDSGVYFCASSQKGSGANVLTFGAGSRLTVL.

The chain links TRBV7-9 to TRBJ1-2; D gene ambiguous. Germline-derived CDR1 and CDR2 are SEHNR and FQNEAQ (reference sequence). This CDR3 region has 13 residues. V lost 6 bases, J lost 3 bases, and 11 bases lay in between. The CDR3 nucleotides are TGTGCCAGCAGATCGACGGGCTACTATGGCTACACCTTC. It translates to CASRSTGYYGYTF.

The rearrangement uses TRBV28 and TRBJ1-2; 8 bases are a match to TRBD1. The CDR3 contains 13 residues. V dropped 5 bases and J dropped 8; count of bases not matched to a gene: 7. Germline CDR1 MDHEN, CDR2 SYDVKM. CDR3 bases: TGTGCCAGCAGTCCACAGGGGGTGAAAGGCTACACCTTC. Translated: CASSPQGVKGYTF.

The chain carries TRBV11-2 and TRBJ1-1; unclear D gene. This CDR3 spans 15 amino acids. Germline CDR1 reads SGHAT; CDR2 reads FQNNGV. With 1 base removed from V and 2 bases from J, the gap between germline ends came to 11 bases. The CDR3 here is CASSLVGRLNTEAFF. The CDR3 DNA reads as TGTGCCAGCAGCTTAGTTGGCAGACTTAACACTGAAGCTTTCTTT.

The CDR3 region is CASTSGEGAGYTF. In nucleotides, the CDR3 is TGTGCCAGCACCTCAGGAGAGGGGGCTGGCTACACCTTC. The chain links TRBV12-3 or TRBV12-4 to TRBJ1-2; 7 nucleotides align to TRBD1. Losses at the gene ends were 7 bases for V and 7 bases for J; bases not matched to a gene: 9. This CDR3 comprises 13 residues.

The rearrangement uses TRBV21-1 and TRBJ2-3. TRBV21-1 is marked as a pseudogene. The CDR3 runs to 17 residues. The DNA for the CDR3 is TGTGCCAGCAGCAAAGATCACGGCCTGCCCTTGGGGGATACGCAGTATTTT. Its protein is CASSKDHGLPLGDTQYF.

The rearrangement joins TRBV5-1 to TRBJ2-7; a weak D match, TRBD2 (7 bases). This CDR3 has 15 amino acids. V lost 0 bases to trimming and J lost 4 bases, with 14 bases between them. Germline V lookup: CDR1 SGHRS, CDR2 YFSETQ. CDR3 region: CASSLGGGGEYEQYF. The CDR3 coding sequence is TGCGCCAGCAGCTTGGGGGGCGGGGGCGAGTACGAGCAGTACTTC.